These 5 T cell receptor beta chains came from one sample sequenced in a study of blood T cell repertoires in COVID-19. Profiling relied on immunoSEQ multiplex PCR, and the TCRdb table lists in-frame clones only, not all of them. The profile shows around 300,000 clones, about nine tenths of them singletons. Sequenced sample: peripheral blood. These receptors were obtained from a woman aged 30 to 39 with COVID-19, enrolled during active disease.

This clone was picked up one time. The chain couples TRBV15 to TRBJ2-1; 14 bases line up with TRBD2. This CDR3 has 15 amino acids. V lost 5 bases to trimming and J lost 8 bases; unmatched junction nucleotides: 5. Germline CDR1 LNHNV, CDR2 YYDKDF (reference sequence). CDR3 in DNA: TGTGCCACCAGCGGACTAGCGGGAGGACCGGATGAGCAGTTCTTC. Its translation: CATSGLAGGPDEQFF.

This sequence joins TRBV19 and TRBJ1-5; a possible D gene is TRBD1 (6 bases). Germline CDR1 and CDR2: LNHDA and SQIVND (reference sequence). CDR3 length: 16 residues. Trimming took 1 base from V and 0 from J, leaving 10 bases between them. CDR3 amino acids: CASSIGDNFSNQPQHF. The DNA of the CDR3 is TGTGCCAGTAGTATAGGGGACAACTTTAGCAATCAGCCCCAGCATTTT.

This clone has just one count. The V gene is TRBV9, the J gene TRBJ1-2; 9 bases match TRBD1. CDR1 and CDR2 (germline): SGDLS, YYNGEE. J was trimmed by 5 bases and V by 6 bases; bases with no gene match: 8. The CDR3 spans 14 residues. The CDR3 nucleotides read TGTGCCAGCACCCCGGGACAGGGACATTATGGCTACACCTTC. Translating it yields CASTPGQGHYGYTF. Drawing the rest from reference TRBV9 and TRBJ1-2, the complete variable domain is DSGVTQTPKHLITATGQRVTLRCSPRSGDLSVYWYQQSLDQGLQFLIQYYNGEERAKGNILERFSAQQFPDLHSELNLSSLELGDSALYFCASTPGQGHYGYTFGSGTRLTVV.

This sequence joins TRBV7-2 and TRBJ2-1, with TRBD2 matching 9 bases. The germline gives CDR1 SGHTA, CDR2 FQGNSA. The CDR3 has 16 amino acids. The ends lost 5 bases at V and 4 bases at J; junction bases unmatched: 9. This CDR3 reads CASSPVGLAGYNEQFF. The CDR3 DNA reads TGTGCCAGCAGCCCCGTCGGGCTAGCGGGGTACAATGAGCAGTTCTTC.

This sequence joins TRBV24-1 and TRBJ2-3; 7 nucleotides match TRBD1. V shed 8 bases and J 4 bases; nucleotides not matched to a gene: 2. The CDR3 runs to 12 residues. Germline-derived CDR1 and CDR2 are KGHDR and SFDVKD. For the CDR3, the DNA is TGTGCCACCAAGGGGACAGCAGATACGCAGTATTTT. Residues: CATKGTADTQYF.